The 9 T cell receptor beta chains given below trace back to one sample, sequenced in a study of blood T cell repertoires in COVID-19. The assay was immunoSEQ multiplex PCR, and TCRdb's table has in-frame clones only and misses some. The sample lists tens of thousands of clones, about 80% occurring once. Specimen: peripheral blood. The origin of the receptors is a human donor in a cohort sampled during active COVID-19.

J is TRBJ1-5 and V is TRBV6-2 or TRBV6-3; D is uncertain. Trimming shortened V by 1 base and J by 7 bases, and 8 bases separated the two germline ends. The CDR3 covers 13 residues. Germline V gene lookup returns CDR1 MNHEY and CDR2 SVGEGT. This chain's CDR3 is CASSYYGRQPQHF. CDR3 in DNA: TGTGCCAGCAGTTACTATGGGAGACAGCCCCAGCATTTT.

The table lists this clone with a count of one. The chain is built from TRBV7-2 and TRBJ1-2; 8 nucleotides match TRBD1. This CDR3 has 15 residues. With 5 bases clipped from V and 8 bases from J, the junction kept 13 bases outside the gene matches. Looked up from germline, CDR1 is SGHTA and CDR2 is FQGNSA. The CDR3 region is CASSRTGDRSLGYTF. CDR3 nucleotides: TGTGCCAGCAGCCGCACAGGGGACAGGAGCCTCGGCTACACCTTC. The full variable domain, in which reference TRBV7-2 and TRBJ1-2 provide the parts outside the CDR3, is GAGVSQSPSNKVTEKGKDVELRCDPISGHTALYWYRQSLGQGLEFLIYFQGNSAPDKSGLPSDRFSAERTGGSVSTLTIQRTQQEDSAVYLCASSRTGDRSLGYTFGSGTRLTVV.

The CDR3: CASSKRQGRNQPQHF. CDR3 nucleotides: TGTGCCAGCAGCAAAAGACAGGGTCGCAATCAGCCCCAGCATTTT. The chain uses TRBV7-8 and TRBJ1-5; 7 bases agree with TRBD1. V shed 5 bases, J shed 2 bases, and the junction held 6 bases outside the gene matches. CDR1 is SGHVS, CDR2 FQNEAQ, per germline. This CDR3 contains 15 residues.

This chain links TRBV2 with TRBJ1-1, with D uncertain. The CDR3 runs to 13 residues. Between the trimmed V and J ends, which lost 4 bases and 5 bases, there was a span of 11 bases. The V gene's germline CDR1 is SNHLY and CDR2 FYNNEI. The CDR3: CASSVAEGTEAFF. The CDR3 nucleotides read TGTGCCAGCAGTGTGGCTGAGGGAACTGAAGCTTTCTTT.

This clone was found once. The V call is TRBV18, the J call TRBJ1-4; no clear D gene. The CDR3 contains 15 residues. V gave up 1 base and J gave up 7 bases, with 13 bases separating them. Germline CDR1 reads KGHSH; CDR2 reads LQKENI. The CDR3 nucleotides are TGTGCCAGCTCACCACGAAGGGCGGAGGGTGAAAAACTGTTTTTT. Its translation is CASSPRRAEGEKLFF.

In its sample, this clone was seen a few times. V gene TRBV4-2 combines with J gene TRBJ1-1; D gene uncertain. Germline V gene data show CDR1 as LGHNA and CDR2 as YNFKEQ. Trimming left V 4 bases short and J 3 bases short, with 18 bases between. This CDR3 has 16 amino acids. The CDR3 DNA reads as TGTGCCAGCAGCCCGTCCGGGGTGGCGCGGGACACTGAAGCTTTCTTT. It specifies CASSPSGVARDTEAFF.

The chain links TRBV15 to TRBJ2-7; TRBD1 matches 11 bases. CDR1 and CDR2 from the germline V gene are LNHNV and YYDKDF (reference sequence). V lost 1 base and J lost 3; bases outside the gene matches: 2. This CDR3 comprises 15 residues. The CDR3 region has the DNA TGTGCCACCAGCAGAGCCGGGACAGGGGGCTACGAGCAGTACTTC. Amino acids: CATSRAGTGGYEQYF.

The rearrangement uses TRBV7-2 and TRBJ1-1; 7 nucleotides line up with TRBD1. Germline CDR1 reads SGHTA; CDR2 reads FQGNSA. The CDR3 runs to 16 residues. Losses at the gene ends were 5 bases for V and 0 bases for J; bases not matched to a gene: 9. The DNA for the CDR3 is TGTGCCAGCAGCGGCCGGGACAGCGACATGAACACTGAAGCTTTCTTT. As protein: CASSGRDSDMNTEAFF. The full variable domain, in which reference TRBV7-2 and TRBJ1-1 provide the parts outside the CDR3, is GAGVSQSPSNKVTEKGKDVELRCDPISGHTALYWYRQSLGQGLEFLIYFQGNSAPDKSGLPSDRFSAERTGGSVSTLTIQRTQQEDSAVYLCASSGRDSDMNTEAFFGQGTRLTVV.

This clone was seen only a few times. The J gene is TRBJ1-2, the V gene TRBV6-2 or TRBV6-3; D may be TRBD1 (5 bases). Germline loops: CDR1 MNHEY, CDR2 SVGEGT. Trimming took off 2 bases at V and 0 bases at J, with 10 bases between the two ends. This CDR3 has 15 amino acids. As DNA, the CDR3 is TGTGCCAGCAGTTACGGGGCAGGAGCTAACTATGGCTACACCTTC. Protein sequence: CASSYGAGANYGYTF.